Below are 13 T cell receptor beta chains sequenced from a single sample in a study of beta chain features in type 1 diabetes. All of the isolated RNA was reverse transcribed, so expressed TCRB transcripts were sequenced. Produced via immunoSEQ multiplex PCR; TCRdb's table is partial and in-frame only. The repertoire holds around 300,000 clones, approximately 15% seen once, with approximately 0.015% in the top ten. Study-wide points: Type 1 diabetes patients showed a moderate but significant shortening of TCRB CDR3s in all four CD4+ subsets.

Which antigens these TCRs recognize remains unknown. Sequenced input: naive CD4+ T cells from blood. The receptors originated from a young man with type 1 diabetes.

The V call is TRBV28, the J call TRBJ1-2; 10 bases are a match to TRBD1. Germline CDR1 MDHEN, CDR2 SYDVKM. The CDR3 length is 15 residues. Trimming removed 6 bases from V and 3 bases from J; junction bases left unmatched: 7. CDR3 residues: CASSLPGQGYYGYTF. The DNA for the CDR3 is TGTGCCAGCAGCCTACCGGGACAGGGGTACTATGGCTACACCTTC.

The table lists this clone with a few counts. The chain links TRBV4-2 to TRBJ2-1; 9 positions match TRBD2. There are 14 residues in the CDR3. Germline V gene sequence: CDR1 LGHNA, CDR2 YNFKEQ. V trimming: 5 bases; J trimming: 5 bases; junction bases outside the gene matches: 4. CDR3 protein: CASSFRLADNEQFF. The CDR3 DNA sequence: TGTGCCAGCAGCTTTCGACTAGCGGACAATGAGCAGTTCTTC.

In its sample, this clone was seen a few times. The chain recombines TRBV14 with TRBJ1-1; no clear D gene. V shed 0 bases and J shed 8 bases, with 10 bases lying between them. The CDR3 length is 13 residues. The germline gives CDR1 SGHDN, CDR2 FVKESK. Written as DNA, the CDR3 is TGTGCCAGCAGCCAAGATTTTGGAGTGGAAGCTTTCTTT. Residues: CASSQDFGVEAFF.

This clone was detected only a few times. The V gene is TRBV7-2, the J gene TRBJ1-5; D is undetermined. Germline lookup yields CDR1 SGHTA and CDR2 FQGNSA. This CDR3 is 13 amino acids long. The germline V and J ends were trimmed by 1 base and 6 bases, with 7 bases remaining between them. CDR3: CASSLEYSQPQHF. Written as DNA, the CDR3 is TGTGCCAGCAGCTTAGAGTACTCTCAGCCCCAGCATTTT.

There are a few counts of this clone. The chain has TRBV7-9 and TRBJ1-2; TRBD1 agrees at 11 bases. With 5 bases clipped from V and 6 bases from J, the junction kept 8 bases outside the gene matches. Per germline, CDR1 SEHNR and CDR2 FQNEAQ (reference sequence). The length of the CDR3 is 15 residues. This CDR3 reads CASSPRGQGANGYTF. CDR3 sequence (DNA): TGTGCCAGCAGCCCCAGAGGACAGGGGGCGAATGGCTACACCTTC.

This clone was seen a handful of times. The rearrangement links TRBV14 to TRBJ1-2; D possibly corresponds to TRBD1 (6 bases). Trimming stripped 0 bases from V and 4 bases from J, with 12 bases between. The CDR3 has 15 residues. Germline loops: CDR1 SGHDN, CDR2 FVKESK. DNA for the CDR3: TGTGCCAGCAGCCAAGATCAGGGGCATCTCTATGGCTACACCTTC. Its translation is CASSQDQGHLYGYTF.

This chain uses TRBV27 with TRBJ2-3, with 10 bases aligning to TRBD2. Germline V gene sequence: CDR1 MNHEY, CDR2 SMNVEV (reference sequence). The CDR3 loop spans 16 amino acids. J gave up 2 bases and V 5 bases, and 7 bases lay outside the gene matches. The CDR3 DNA sequence: TGTGCCAGCAGTCTCAAAGCGGGGGGGAACACAGATACGCAGTATTTT. Protein: CASSLKAGGNTDTQYF.

The gene calls are TRBV4-3 and TRBJ1-2, with 7 bases identical to TRBD1. V lost 3 bases and J lost 4; bases outside the gene matches: 2. Germline CDR1 LGHNA, CDR2 YSLEER. The CDR3 sequence is 13 residues long. The CDR3 bases are TGCGCCAGCAGCCAGGACAGGCCCTATGGCTACACCTTC. This translates into CASSQDRPYGYTF.

This clone occurred a few times. The gene calls are TRBV29-1 and TRBJ2-1, with D possibly being TRBD1 (6 bases). CDR1 and CDR2 from the germline V gene are SQVTM and ANQGSEA. The length of the CDR3 is 14 residues. The ends were cut back, 4 bases at V and 1 base at J, with 11 bases in the middle. CDR3 in DNA: TGCAGCGTTGGGACAGTGCTTTCCTACAATGAGCAGTTCTTC. This translates into CSVGTVLSYNEQFF.

A few counts support this clone. The rearrangement links TRBV11-2 to TRBJ2-1; D not certain. The CDR3 is 13 amino acids. Germline values: CDR1 SGHAT, CDR2 FQNNGV. V was clipped by 3 bases and J by 6 bases, with 9 bases between them. CDR3 amino acids: CASSFRRSNEQFF. CDR3 bases: TGTGCCAGCAGCTTCCGGAGAAGCAATGAGCAGTTCTTC. The full variable domain, its missing parts supplied by reference TRBV11-2 and TRBJ2-1, is EAGVAQSPRYKIIEKRQSVAFWCNPISGHATLYWYQQILGQGPKLLIQFQNNGVVDDSQLPKDRFSAERLKGVDSTLKIQPAKLEDSAVYLCASSFRRSNEQFFGPGTRLTVL.

This clone was found a few times. The V call is TRBV6-6, the J call TRBJ1-1; D might be TRBD1 (5 bases). The germline CDR1 and CDR2 sequences are MNHNY and SVGAGI (reference sequence). The CDR3 contains 13 residues. Trimming cost V 6 bases and J 5 bases, with 13 bases left between them. CDR3 DNA: TGTGCCAGCAGCGTTATAGGGGATACTGAAGCTTTCTTT. Translation: CASSVIGDTEAFF.

The J gene is TRBJ2-7, the V gene TRBV27, with 7 bases identical to TRBD1. This CDR3 has 13 residues. The ends lost 11 bases at V and 7 bases at J; junction bases unmatched: 14. Germline CDR1 is MNHEY and CDR2 is SMNVEV (reference sequence). The DNA for the CDR3 is TGTGCCCGGTACCGACAGGGAACGGGTGAGCAGTACTTC. Translating gives CARYRQGTGEQYF.

The chain uses TRBV25-1 and TRBJ2-5, with no clear D. V was trimmed by 5 bases and J by 0 bases, leaving 7 bases between them. The CDR3 extends over 13 amino acids. In germline, CDR1 is MGHDK, CDR2 SYGVNS. The CDR3, as DNA: TGTGCCAGCAGTTTTCTGTACCAAGAGACCCAGTACTTC. As protein: CASSFLYQETQYF. The entire variable domain, with the rest obtained from reference TRBV25-1 and TRBJ2-5, is as follows: EADIYQTPRYLVIGTGKKITLECSQTMGHDKMYWYQQDPGMELHLIHYSYGVNSTEKGDLSSESTVSRIRTEHFPLTLESARPSHTSQYLCASSFLYQETQYFGPGTRLLVL.